This T cell receptor (beta chain) was obtained from a study of T cell repertoires in cytomegalovirus infection. Study in general: Signatures in public TCR beta sequences pointed to both CMV infection and matching HLA type.

This clonotype occurred many times. Its antigen is not identified. TCRdb independently ran MiXCR on the reads; one entry per CDR3 protein. The sample has about 180,000 distinct CDR3 sequences; roughly an eighth are singletons. Study conclusions and caveats: Dominant in the ex vivo response were TCR beta clonotypes restricted by HLA-C and specific for CMV. Frequencies of public TCR beta families were cumulated, and this identified carriers of CMV plus the relevant HLA.

The CDR3 has 14 amino acids. Germline CDR1 is SGHTA and CDR2 is FQGNSA. Trimming took 5 bases from V and 2 from J, leaving 11 bases between them. What was sequenced was PBMCs. The TCR was taken from a human donor in good health (CMV status not recorded). Some clones in this sample may be carry-over from other donors' samples. The rearrangement joins TRBV7-2 to TRBJ2-3; D remains unclear. CDR3 residues: CASSLGRATDTQYF. CDR3 nucleotide sequence: TGTGCCAGCAGCCTAGGTCGCGCCACAGATACGCAGTATTTT.